The clone carrying this TCR beta chain has only a few counts. Its antigen remains unknown. The sample originates from a study of cytomegalovirus exposure and HLA in healthy donors. The study, taken as a whole, reports: Accurate HLA-A and HLA-B prediction from TCR beta sequences was reported for most subjects.

CDR1 SNHLY and CDR2 FYNNEI come from the germline V gene. Trimming removed 4 bases from V and 7 bases from J; junction bases left unmatched: 3. CDR3 length equals 14 residues. The PCR contained 60 Vbeta and 13 Jbeta primers. TCRdb keeps only in-frame clones here, not all; method: immunoSEQ multiplex PCR. This table holds 150,000 to 200,000 clones, over 60% found once. This receptor was taken from a woman younger than 45 in good health and CMV-seronegative. The rearrangement uses TRBV2 and TRBJ2-1; the match to TRBD2 covers 11 bases. The sequencing input was PBMCs. In DNA, the CDR3 is TGTGCCAGCAGTGGTAGCGGGGGGGTTAATGAGCAGTTCTTC. Translating it yields CASSGSGGVNEQFF.